This T cell receptor (beta chain) was observed in a study of cytomegalovirus exposure and HLA in healthy donors. Study summary: A later analysis reported the roughly 120 validation repertoires used the same platform as the roughly 700 first-cohort repertoires. The study, taken as a whole, reports: TCR beta chains numbering more than 150 were designated cytomegalovirus-associated.

The data were produced by immunoSEQ multiplex PCR, yet TCRdb's version contains in-frame clones alone and is incomplete. This sample has 150,000 or so clones, with nearly 90% found just once. V was cut by 1 base and J by 0 bases, with 7 bases left in between. This CDR3 is 16 amino acids long. Germline V gene lookup returns CDR1 SGHVS and CDR2 FQNEAQ. For this clone: What it recognizes is unknown.

The sample comprised PBMCs. The receptor's source is a woman aged 18-35 years in good health and CMV-seronegative. The chain joins TRBV7-8 to TRBJ1-6, with unresolved D. The CDR3 DNA sequence: TGTGCCAGCAGCTTAGGGCCAAGCTCCTATAATTCACCCCTCCACTTT. It yields the protein CASSLGPSSYNSPLHF.